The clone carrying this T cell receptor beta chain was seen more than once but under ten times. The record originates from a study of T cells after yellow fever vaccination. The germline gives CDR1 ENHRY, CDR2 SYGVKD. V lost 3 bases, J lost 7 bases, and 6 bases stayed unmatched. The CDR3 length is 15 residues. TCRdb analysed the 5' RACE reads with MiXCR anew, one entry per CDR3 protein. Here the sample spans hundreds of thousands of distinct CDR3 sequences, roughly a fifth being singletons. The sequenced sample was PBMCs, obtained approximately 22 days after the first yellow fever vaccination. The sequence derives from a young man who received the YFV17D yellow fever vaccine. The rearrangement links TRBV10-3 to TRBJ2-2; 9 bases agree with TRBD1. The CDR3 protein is CAISENRGRRGELFF. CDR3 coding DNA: TGTGCCATCAGTGAAAACAGGGGGCGCCGCGGGGAGCTGTTTTTT.